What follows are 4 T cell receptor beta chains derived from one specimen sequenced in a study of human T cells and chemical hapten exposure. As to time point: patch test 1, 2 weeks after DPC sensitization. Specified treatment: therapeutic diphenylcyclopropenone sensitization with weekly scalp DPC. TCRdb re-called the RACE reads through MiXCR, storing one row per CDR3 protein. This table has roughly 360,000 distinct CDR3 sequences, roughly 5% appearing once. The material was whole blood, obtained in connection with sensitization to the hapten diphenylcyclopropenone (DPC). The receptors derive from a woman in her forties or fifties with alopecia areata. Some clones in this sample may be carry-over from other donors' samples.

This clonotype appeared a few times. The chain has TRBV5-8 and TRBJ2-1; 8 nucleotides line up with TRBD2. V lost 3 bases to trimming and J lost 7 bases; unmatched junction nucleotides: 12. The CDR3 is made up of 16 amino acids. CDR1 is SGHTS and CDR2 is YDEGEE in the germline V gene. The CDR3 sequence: CASSSGSGGPLNEQFF. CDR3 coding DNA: TGTGCCAGCAGCTCGGGGAGCGGGGGCCCCTTAAATGAGCAGTTCTTC.

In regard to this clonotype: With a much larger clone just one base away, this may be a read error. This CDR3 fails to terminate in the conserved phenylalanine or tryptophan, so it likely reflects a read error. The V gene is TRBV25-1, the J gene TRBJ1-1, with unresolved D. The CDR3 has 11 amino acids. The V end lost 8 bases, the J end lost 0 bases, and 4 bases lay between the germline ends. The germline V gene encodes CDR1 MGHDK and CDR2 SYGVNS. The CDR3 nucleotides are TGTGCCAGCGTAATGAACACTGAAGCTTTCCTT. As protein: CASVMNTEAFL.

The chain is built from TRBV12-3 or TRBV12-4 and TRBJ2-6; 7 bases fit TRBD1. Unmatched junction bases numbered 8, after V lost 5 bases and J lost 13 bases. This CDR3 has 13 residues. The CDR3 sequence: CASSHRTGGVLTF. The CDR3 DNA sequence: TGTGCCAGCAGTCATCGGACAGGAGGAGTCCTGACTTTC.

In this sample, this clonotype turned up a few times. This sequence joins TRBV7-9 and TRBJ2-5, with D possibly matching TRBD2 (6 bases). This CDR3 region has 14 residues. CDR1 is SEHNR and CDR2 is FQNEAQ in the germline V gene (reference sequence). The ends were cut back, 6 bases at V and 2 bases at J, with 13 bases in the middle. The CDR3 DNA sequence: TGTGCCAGCAGTCGTTGGGGGGATCAAGAGACCCAGTACTTC. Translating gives CASSRWGDQETQYF.